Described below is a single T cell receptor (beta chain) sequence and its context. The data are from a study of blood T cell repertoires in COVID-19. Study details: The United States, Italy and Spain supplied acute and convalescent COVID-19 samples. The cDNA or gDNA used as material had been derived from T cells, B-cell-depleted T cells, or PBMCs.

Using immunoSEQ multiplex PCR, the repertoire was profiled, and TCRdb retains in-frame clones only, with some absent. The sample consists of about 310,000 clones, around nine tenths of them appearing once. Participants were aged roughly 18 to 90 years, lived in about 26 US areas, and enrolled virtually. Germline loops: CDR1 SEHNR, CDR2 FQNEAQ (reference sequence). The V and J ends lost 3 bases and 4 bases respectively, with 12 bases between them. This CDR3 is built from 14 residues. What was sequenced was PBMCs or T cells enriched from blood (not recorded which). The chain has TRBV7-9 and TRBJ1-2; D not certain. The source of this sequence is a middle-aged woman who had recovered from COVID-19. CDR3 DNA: TGTGCCAGCAGCTTGGGCAGCCTAAGCTATGGCTACACCTTC. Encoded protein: CASSLGSLSYGYTF. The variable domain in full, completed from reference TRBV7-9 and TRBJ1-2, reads DTGVSQNPRHKITKRGQNVTFRCDPISEHNRLYWYRQTLGQGPEFLTYFQNEAQLEKSRLLSDRFSAERPKGSFSTLEIQRTEQGDSAMYLCASSLGSLSYGYTFGSGTRLTVV.